One sample yielded the 28 T cell receptor beta chains listed below, sequenced in a study of blood T cell repertoires in COVID-19. Profiling relied on immunoSEQ multiplex PCR, and the TCRdb table lists in-frame clones only, not all of them. Of 130,000 to 150,000 clones listed, 85% to 90% are singletons. Input material: peripheral blood. The origin of the receptors is an elderly man with acute or convalescent COVID-19.

The sample holds a few counts of this clone. The chain has TRBV2 and TRBJ1-3; the D gene is possibly TRBD1 (5 bases). The CDR3 length is 14 residues. The germline gives CDR1 SNHLY, CDR2 FYNNEI. Trimming shortened V by 4 bases and J by 4 bases, and 11 bases separated the two germline ends. CDR3 residues: CASSVGGGGNTIYF. CDR3 nucleotide sequence: TGTGCCAGCAGTGTCGGGGGAGGAGGAAACACCATATATTTT.

The chain recombines TRBV11-1 with TRBJ1-2; D gene ambiguous. This CDR3 comprises 12 residues. Trimming took 3 bases from V and 7 from J, leaving 9 bases between them. In germline, CDR1 is SGHAT, CDR2 FQDESV (reference sequence). The CDR3 coding sequence is TGTGCCAGCAGCTTGGAGGGAACTGGCTACACCTTC. This sequence encodes CASSLEGTGYTF. The full variable domain, with the rest looked up from reference TRBV11-1 and TRBJ1-2, is EAEVAQSPRYKITEKSQAVAFWCDPISGHATLYWYRQILGQGPELLVQFQDESVVDDSQLPKDRFSAERLKGVDSTLKIQPAELGDSAMYLCASSLEGTGYTFGSGTRLTVV.

This chain joins TRBV23-1 and TRBJ2-1; 8 bases are a match to TRBD1. TRBV23-1 is flagged as an ORF with uncertain function. Losses at the gene ends were 0 bases for V and 1 base for J; bases not matched to a gene: 5. This CDR3 contains 17 residues. For the CDR3, the DNA is TGCGCCAGCAGTCAATCACAGGGGGAGAAGTCCTACAATGAGCAGTTCTTC. Protein sequence: CASSQSQGEKSYNEQFF.

This chain links TRBV5-6 with TRBJ1-3, with 9 bases identical to TRBD1. Germline assignment: CDR1 SGHDT and CDR2 YYEEEE. V was clipped by 4 bases and J by 4 bases; unmatched bases: 9. The CDR3 is 16 amino acids. The CDR3 protein is CASSRGYRGPGNTIYF. For the CDR3, the DNA is TGTGCCAGCAGCCGCGGATACAGGGGGCCGGGAAACACCATATATTTT.

The rearrangement joins TRBV3-1 (or the pseudogene TRBV3-2) to TRBJ2-5; no reliable D call. V was trimmed by 1 base and J by 0 bases, leaving 9 bases between them. The length of the CDR3 is 15 residues. Germline CDR1 and CDR2: LGHDT and YNNKEL (reference sequence). The CDR3 sequence is CASSQGGSYQETQYF. The CDR3 nucleotides are TGTGCCAGCAGCCAAGGCGGCAGCTACCAAGAGACCCAGTACTTC.

The rearrangement links TRBV5-1 to TRBJ1-2; no reliable D call. This CDR3 is built from 13 residues. The ends were cut back, 0 bases at V and 5 bases at J, with 8 bases in the middle. Germline V gene data show CDR1 as SGHRS and CDR2 as YFSETQ. For the CDR3, the DNA is TGCGCCAGCAGCTTGGTAACAGAGTATGGCTACACCTTC. Its protein is CASSLVTEYGYTF.

V and J are TRBV19 and TRBJ1-6, with D hard to call. This CDR3 spans 13 amino acids. V lost 8 bases to trimming and J lost 6 bases, with 11 bases between them. In germline, CDR1 is LNHDA, CDR2 SQIVND (reference sequence). CDR3 DNA sequence: TGTGCCAGTCATGCGGGATTTAATTCACCCCTCCACTTT. This translates into CASHAGFNSPLHF.

V and J are TRBV5-1 and TRBJ2-7; D call uncertain. V lost 4 bases and J lost 3, with 5 bases in between. This CDR3 has 11 residues. Germline lookup yields CDR1 SGHRS and CDR2 YFSETQ. CDR3 coding DNA: TGCGCCAGCAGCGACAACTACGAGCAGTACTTC. Translation: CASSDNYEQYF.

The chain recombines TRBV3-1 (or the pseudogene TRBV3-2) with TRBJ1-1; D is undetermined. The CDR3 contains 14 residues. CDR1 is LGHDT and CDR2 is YNNKEL in the germline V gene (reference sequence). V was cut by 4 bases and J by 2 bases, with 11 bases left in between. CDR3 sequence: CASSRTGANTEAFF. The CDR3 DNA sequence: TGTGCCAGCAGCCGCACTGGAGCCAACACTGAAGCTTTCTTT.

This clone was detected only once. This chain connects TRBV15 to TRBJ2-7; 7 nucleotides line up with TRBD1. The CDR3 totals 13 residues. CDR1 and CDR2 from the germline V gene are LNHNV and YYDKDF (reference sequence). V dropped 2 bases and J dropped 4; count of bases not matched to a gene: 2. The CDR3 region has the DNA TGTGCCACCAGCAGACAACAGGGGTACGAGCAGTACTTC. Translated: CATSRQQGYEQYF.

V and J are TRBV19 and TRBJ1-1, with TRBD1 as a possible D gene (5 bases). With 6 bases removed from V and 5 bases from J, the gap between germline ends came to 13 bases. The CDR3 contains 13 residues. Germline values: CDR1 LNHDA, CDR2 SQIVND (reference sequence). The CDR3 coding sequence is TGTGCCAGTAGCCCGGGGGGGGGAACTGAAGCTTTCTTT. Translated, it gives CASSPGGGTEAFF.

This rearrangement joins TRBV27 to TRBJ1-5; 10 nucleotides align to TRBD1. V lost 5 bases, J lost 5 bases, and 3 bases stayed unmatched. The CDR3 runs 14 residues. Germline V CDR1 and CDR2: MNHEY, SMNVEV (reference sequence). DNA for the CDR3: TGTGCCAGCAGTCGGACAGGGGGGTATCAGCCCCAGCATTTT. This gives the protein CASSRTGGYQPQHF.

There are a few counts of this clone. The rearrangement joins TRBV10-3 to TRBJ1-4, with D perhaps matching TRBD1 (5 bases). Trimming took 3 bases from V and 2 from J, leaving 7 bases between them. Germline-derived CDR1 and CDR2 are ENHRY and SYGVKD. The CDR3 length is 14 residues. The CDR3 spells CAISEGATNEKLFF. The CDR3 coding sequence is TGTGCCATCAGTGAAGGGGCCACTAATGAAAAACTGTTTTTT.

This chain connects TRBV3-1 (or the pseudogene TRBV3-2) to TRBJ2-1, with a weak D call TRBD2 (6 bases). With 4 bases removed from V and 9 bases from J, the gap between germline ends came to 19 bases. Germline loops: CDR1 LGHDT, CDR2 YNNKEL (reference sequence). This CDR3 has 15 residues. CDR3 sequence reads: CASSPFSGFGSEQFF. The CDR3, as DNA: TGTGCCAGCAGCCCCTTCAGCGGGTTTGGCAGTGAGCAGTTCTTC.

J is TRBJ1-4 and V is TRBV27, with 7 positions matching TRBD1. The V gene's germline CDR1 is MNHEY and CDR2 SMNVEV (reference sequence). V gave up 0 bases and J gave up 4 bases; unmatched junction bases: 5. The CDR3 loop spans 16 amino acids. CDR3 sequence: CASSLSFGTVNEKLFF. The CDR3 nucleotides read TGTGCCAGCAGTTTATCGTTTGGGACAGTTAATGAAAAACTGTTTTTT.

The chain has TRBV6-6 and TRBJ2-5, with 8 bases identical to TRBD1. The CDR3 sequence is 17 residues long. Germline CDR1 reads MNHNY; CDR2 reads SVGAGI (reference sequence). The V and J ends lost 5 bases and 5 bases, in that order; junction bases with no gene match: 16. For the CDR3, the DNA is TGTGCCAGCAGTCTAACATATACCAGGGGGCTAGGGGAGACCCAGTACTTC. Protein sequence: CASSLTYTRGLGETQYF.

This rearrangement joins TRBV19 to TRBJ1-2; no definite D call. Germline V lookup: CDR1 LNHDA, CDR2 SQIVND (reference sequence). Trimming pared 8 bases from V and 0 bases from J, leaving 10 bases between. The CDR3 is 13 residues long. The CDR3 sequence is CASSGSPNYGYTF. The CDR3 DNA sequence: TGTGCCAGTTCCGGGTCTCCTAACTATGGCTACACCTTC.

V usage is TRBV18 and J usage is TRBJ1-1; D remains ambiguous. This CDR3 comprises 15 residues. From germline, CDR1 is KGHSH and CDR2 LQKENI. V gave up 3 bases and J gave up 3 bases, with 14 bases separating them. This CDR3 is CASSPPGWEYTEAFF. The CDR3, as DNA: TGTGCCAGCTCACCCCCCGGCTGGGAGTACACTGAAGCTTTCTTT. Drawing the rest from reference TRBV18 and TRBJ1-1, the complete variable domain is NAGVMQNPRHLVRRRGQEARLRCSPMKGHSHVYWYRQLPEEGLKFMVYLQKENIIDESGMPKERFSAEFPKEGPSILRIQQVVRGDSAAYFCASSPPGWEYTEAFFGQGTRLTVV.

The V call is TRBV11-2, the J call TRBJ2-1; 9 positions agree with TRBD2. Germline trimming cut 5 bases from V and 2 bases from J; bases unmatched to any gene: 4. The CDR3 covers 15 residues. Germline lookup yields CDR1 SGHAT and CDR2 FQNNGV. The CDR3 region has the DNA TGTGCCAGCAGCCAAGCGGGAGGCACCTACAATGAGCAGTTCTTC. Translated, it gives CASSQAGGTYNEQFF.

V usage is TRBV5-4 and J usage is TRBJ1-2, with 7 positions matching TRBD1. Germline assignment: CDR1 SGHNT and CDR2 YYREEE (reference sequence). V was pared by 3 bases and J by 7 bases, with 3 bases of the junction left unmatched. The CDR3 has 12 residues. CDR3 sequence reads: CASSWDSAGYTF. The CDR3, as DNA: TGTGCCAGCAGCTGGGACAGCGCTGGCTACACCTTC. Using reference TRBV5-4 and TRBJ1-2 for the parts outside the CDR3, the full variable domain is ETGVTQSPTHLIKTRGQQVTLRCSSQSGHNTVSWYQQALGQGPQFIFQYYREEENGRGNFPPRFSGLQFPNYSSELNVNALELDDSALYLCASSWDSAGYTFGSGTRLTVV.

The chain joins TRBV4-1 to TRBJ1-5; D is unresolved. The length of the CDR3 is 18 residues. Germline loops: CDR1 MGHRA, CDR2 YSYEKL. Trimming took 0 bases from V and 0 from J, leaving 15 bases between them. CDR3 in amino acids: CASSQDKWAVDSNQPQHF. Here the CDR3 DNA reads TGCGCCAGCAGCCAAGATAAATGGGCAGTGGATAGCAATCAGCCCCAGCATTTT.

The chain joins TRBV7-2 to TRBJ1-2, with a tentative D call TRBD1 (5 bases). CDR1 and CDR2 (germline): SGHTA, FQGNSA. This CDR3 has 14 residues. The V end lost 2 bases, the J end lost 2 bases, and 9 bases lay between the germline ends. The CDR3 DNA follows: TGTGCCAGCAGCTTAATGGCAGGGAACTATGGCTACACCTTC. It codes for CASSLMAGNYGYTF.

The V gene is TRBV19, the J gene TRBJ1-5, with 8 bases lining up with TRBD1. The CDR3 runs 14 residues. CDR1 is LNHDA, CDR2 SQIVND, per germline (reference sequence). Germline trimming cut 8 bases from V and 3 bases from J; bases unmatched to any gene: 6. This CDR3 reads CASSQDRVNQPQHF. Written as DNA, the CDR3 is TGTGCCAGTTCTCAGGACAGGGTCAATCAGCCCCAGCATTTT.

This chain connects TRBV11-2 to TRBJ2-7; D may be TRBD1 (6 bases). CDR1 and CDR2 (germline): SGHAT, FQNNGV. The CDR3 covers 15 residues. V was shortened by 4 bases and J by 4 bases, with 17 bases between the two germline ends. The CDR3 loop is CASSSITKTGYEQYF. The CDR3 DNA is TGTGCCAGCAGCTCAATAACAAAGACAGGATACGAGCAGTACTTC.

J is TRBJ2-6 and V is TRBV11-2; D is possibly TRBD1 (5 bases). The CDR3 covers 15 residues. CDR1 is SGHAT, CDR2 FQNNGV, per germline. V dropped 5 bases and J dropped 9 bases, with 17 bases sitting between them. The CDR3 here is CASSLPQGRVNVLTF. CDR3 nucleotide sequence: TGTGCCAGCAGCCTCCCCCAGGGCAGGGTCAACGTCCTGACTTTC.

V gene TRBV24-1 combines with J gene TRBJ2-1; 8 bases line up with TRBD1. The CDR3 is 15 amino acids. Germline lookup yields CDR1 KGHDR and CDR2 SFDVKD. Trimming took 3 bases from V and 7 from J; bases not matched to a gene: 7. DNA of the CDR3: TGTGCCACCAGTGATGCACGGACAGGGCTTAATGAGCAGTTCTTC. The encoded protein is CATSDARTGLNEQFF.

The chain joins TRBV15 to TRBJ1-5, with D possibly matching TRBD1 (6 bases). CDR1 is LNHNV and CDR2 is YYDKDF in the germline V gene (reference sequence). V lost 0 bases to trimming and J lost 8 bases, with 14 bases between them. The CDR3 length is 15 residues. The CDR3 protein is CATSRDRTVFEPQHF. Here the CDR3 DNA reads TGTGCCACCAGCAGAGACCGGACAGTTTTTGAGCCCCAGCATTTT.

V usage is TRBV5-5 and J usage is TRBJ2-7, with D tentatively TRBD1 (5 bases). This CDR3 spans 15 amino acids. The germline V gene encodes CDR1 SGHKS and CDR2 YYEKEE (reference sequence). V shed 3 bases and J shed 2 bases, with 15 bases lying between them. In DNA, the CDR3 is TGTGCCAGCAGCTCAGCCCCGACAGCCACCTACGAGCAGTACTTC. The encoded protein is CASSSAPTATYEQYF.